The subject of this entry is one TCR beta chain. The sample originates from a study of shared clonotypes between healthy human individuals. Healthy HIV-negative adults with no recent acute infections or vaccinations were recruited as donors. The study separated CD4+ cells into CD45RA+ naive and CD45RA-negative memory subsets. Here immunoSEQ multiplex PCR was the method, and the copy in TCRdb shows in-frame clones only, minus some. Of 2,500,000 or so clones listed, roughly nine tenths are singletons. V was clipped by 5 bases and J by 1 base; unmatched bases: 4. CDR1 LNHDA and CDR2 SQIVND come from the germline V gene (reference sequence). CDR3 length: 15 amino acids.

This TCR derives from a man between 18 and 35 years old in good health. The chain is built from TRBV19 and TRBJ2-7, with 11 positions matching TRBD2. The sequenced sample consisted of naive CD4+ T cells sorted from blood. Subset: CD45RA+ positively selected. DNA for the CDR3: TGTGCCAGTAGTTCACTAGCGGGAGAGTCCTACGAGCAGTACTTC. Its protein is CASSSLAGESYEQYF.